These 13 T cell receptor beta chains share one sample of origin, sequenced in a study of T-cell memory formation after mild COVID-19. TCRdb re-called the 5' RACE reads through MiXCR, storing one row per CDR3 protein. The data hold roughly 450,000 distinct CDR3 sequences, with around a sixth observed a single time. Sample: PBMCs or a T cell subset sorted from them (not recorded which). The receptors here all came from an adult woman who had mild COVID-19 (a few samples of this study predate the infection). Cell type and time point are not known.

The chain is built from TRBV11-2 and TRBJ2-7; no reliable D call. CDR1 and CDR2 from the germline V gene are SGHAT and FQNNGV. Trimming pared 2 bases from V and 0 bases from J, leaving 5 bases between. The CDR3 has 13 amino acids. The CDR3 bases are TGTGCCAGCAGCTTATTGGTCTCCTACGAGCAGTACTTC. Translating gives CASSLLVSYEQYF.

The chain joins TRBV11-2 to TRBJ2-7; D perhaps matches TRBD2 (5 bases). The CDR3 covers 15 residues. Germline V CDR1 and CDR2: SGHAT, FQNNGV. V was trimmed by 0 bases and J by 0 bases, leaving 9 bases between them. As DNA, the CDR3 is TGTGCCAGCAGCTTAGACCGGGGAAGCTCCTACGAGCAGTACTTC. It specifies CASSLDRGSSYEQYF.

The J gene is TRBJ2-5, the V gene TRBV7-9; TRBD2 matches at 7 bases. Germline-derived CDR1 and CDR2 are SEHNR and FQNEAQ (reference sequence). V lost 1 base and J lost 4; bases outside the gene matches: 6. CDR3 length equals 15 residues. CDR3 DNA: TGTGCCAGCAGCTTAGTGGGCGGGAGTGGAGAGACCCAGTACTTC. Protein product: CASSLVGGSGETQYF.

This clonotype was observed a handful of times. The V gene is TRBV29-1, the J gene TRBJ2-1; 10 positions match TRBD2. Germline CDR1 reads SQVTM; CDR2 reads ANQGSEA. The CDR3 is 13 residues long. With 3 bases clipped from V and 7 bases from J, the junction kept 3 bases outside the gene matches. In DNA form, the CDR3 reads TGCAGCGTTGAGGGGACTAGCGTAAATGAGCAGTTCTTC. Its protein is CSVEGTSVNEQFF.

V is TRBV5-5 and J is TRBJ2-3, with D perhaps being TRBD1 or TRBD2 (5 bases each). The CDR3 totals 13 residues. In germline, CDR1 is SGHKS, CDR2 YYEKEE (reference sequence). Trimming cost V 3 bases and J 6 bases, with 11 bases left between them. CDR3 residues: CASSWGIGDTQYF. For the CDR3, the DNA is TGTGCCAGCAGCTGGGGGATTGGGGATACGCAGTATTTT. The full variable domain, its missing parts supplied by reference TRBV5-5 and TRBJ2-3, is DAGVTQSPTHLIKTRGQQVTLRCSPISGHKSVSWYQQVLGQGPQFIFQYYEKEERGRGNFPDRFSARQFPNYSSELNVNALLLGDSALYLCASSWGIGDTQYFGPGTRLTVL.

The chain is built from TRBV11-3 and TRBJ2-3; perhaps TRBD2 as D (6 bases). CDR3 length equals 15 residues. Per the germline V gene, CDR1 is SGHNT and CDR2 is YENEEA. Trimming shortened V by 4 bases and J by 0 bases, and 11 bases separated the two germline ends. This CDR3 is CASSSPSASTDTQYF. DNA for the CDR3: TGTGCCAGCAGCTCTCCTAGCGCTAGCACAGATACGCAGTATTTT. The whole variable domain, filled in from reference TRBV11-3 and TRBJ2-3, reads EAGVVQSPRYKIIEKKQPVAFWCNPISGHNTLYWYLQNLGQGPELLIRYENEEAVDDSQLPKDRFSAERLKGVDSTLKIQPAELGDSAVYLCASSSPSASTDTQYFGPGTRLTVL.

V gene TRBV7-2 combines with J gene TRBJ2-1, with TRBD2 matching 9 bases. V lost 6 bases and J lost 0; bases outside the gene matches: 6. CDR1 is SGHTA and CDR2 is FQGNSA in the germline V gene. The CDR3 spans 16 residues. The CDR3 nucleotides are TGTGCCAGCAGTATGACTAGCGGCAGCTCCTACAATGAGCAGTTCTTC. It codes for CASSMTSGSSYNEQFF.

This clonotype has a handful of counts. The chain links TRBV29-1 to TRBJ1-1; the D is unclear. The CDR3 is 15 amino acids. Germline loops: CDR1 SQVTM, CDR2 ANQGSEA. V was cut by 2 bases and J by 0 bases, with 13 bases left in between. In DNA, the CDR3 is TGCAGCGTTGAACCCAAAACAAGCATGAACACTGAAGCTTTCTTT. Its translation is CSVEPKTSMNTEAFF.

A few counts support this clonotype. This sequence joins TRBV19 and TRBJ2-1, with D uncertain. From germline, CDR1 is LNHDA and CDR2 SQIVND (reference sequence). V lost 5 bases and J lost 0, with 8 bases in between. The CDR3 extends over 14 amino acids. The CDR3 DNA reads as TGTGCCAGTAGTCTGGCTGACTCCTACAATGAGCAGTTCTTC. Protein sequence: CASSLADSYNEQFF.

This chain connects TRBV7-8 to TRBJ1-1; 8 positions agree with TRBD1. The V segment lost 5 bases and the J segment 1 base; nucleotides outside the gene matches: 6. Per germline, CDR1 SGHVS and CDR2 FQNEAQ. The CDR3 sequence is 15 residues long. This CDR3 is CASSPDRGWNTEAFF. The CDR3, as DNA: TGTGCCAGCAGCCCCGACAGGGGTTGGAACACTGAAGCTTTCTTT.

This clonotype was counted between two and nine times. The chain uses TRBV20-1 and TRBJ2-3; D may be TRBD1 (5 bases). The CDR3 extends over 13 amino acids. CDR1 and CDR2 from the germline V gene are DFQATT and SNEGSKA (reference sequence). V lost 2 bases to trimming and J lost 4 bases, with 10 bases between them. DNA for the CDR3: TGCAGTGCTAGACGCCCAGGGCCAGATACGCAGTATTTT. It encodes CSARRPGPDTQYF.

V and J are TRBV5-1 and TRBJ1-2, with D perhaps TRBD1 (6 bases). V lost 1 base and J 8 bases, leaving 15 bases between the germline ends. Germline CDR1 SGHRS, CDR2 YFSETQ. The CDR3 runs 14 residues. The CDR3 protein is CASSLWGGGDGYTF. CDR3 DNA sequence: TGCGCCAGCAGCTTGTGGGGGGGCGGTGACGGCTACACCTTC.

The chain links TRBV12-3 or TRBV12-4 to TRBJ2-7; D call uncertain. Trimming stripped 0 bases from V and 3 bases from J, with 18 bases between. The CDR3 totals 17 residues. In nucleotides, the CDR3 is TGTGCCAGCAGTTTAGCGCGAGGCCGTATACTGAGCTACGAGCAGTACTTC. Its translation is CASSLARGRILSYEQYF.